Listed below are T cell receptor beta chains from one sample, sequenced in a study of blood T cell repertoires in COVID-19. The table came from immunoSEQ multiplex PCR; TCRdb's copy has only in-frame clones and leaves some out. The table shows roughly 290,000 clones, with under 85% occurring only once. The source material was peripheral blood. Receptor source: a human donor with COVID-19, enrolled during active disease. The donor label of this sample is uncertain. CDR3s leave out the opening cysteine and the closing phenylalanine or tryptophan.

cdr3_length: 12; j_call: TRBJ2-1; v_call: TRBV11-3; cdr3_aa: ASSRTSAYNEQF
cdr3_length: 12; j_call: TRBJ2-1; v_call: TRBV27; cdr3_aa: ASSFSQGAREQF
cdr3_length: 11; j_call: TRBJ1-2; v_call: TRBV19; cdr3_aa: ASSTRGYYGYT
cdr3_length: 11; j_call: TRBJ1-2; v_call: TRBV28; cdr3_aa: ASSPRSTGGYT
cdr3_length: 11; j_call: TRBJ1-2; v_call: TRBV20-1; cdr3_aa: SASWGGNYGYT
cdr3_length: 11; j_call: TRBJ1-5; v_call: TRBV19; cdr3_aa: ASRQDSNQPQH
cdr3_length: 15; j_call: TRBJ1-3; v_call: TRBV3-1/TRBV3-2; cdr3_aa: ASSRKLRDISGNTIY
cdr3_length: 13; j_call: TRBJ1-2; v_call: TRBV11-2; cdr3_aa: ASSLESSRVLGYT
cdr3_length: 13; j_call: TRBJ1-4; v_call: TRBV28; cdr3_aa: ASSRRGTGNEKLF
cdr3_length: 12; j_call: TRBJ1-1; v_call: TRBV19; cdr3_aa: ASSIQALATEAF
cdr3_length: 13; j_call: TRBJ2-3; v_call: TRBV6-5; cdr3_aa: ASSFRDRSTDTQY
cdr3_length: 14; j_call: TRBJ2-3; v_call: TRBV5-1; cdr3_aa: ASSSTAGVETDTQY
cdr3_length: 13; j_call: TRBJ2-7; v_call: TRBV10-2; cdr3_aa: ASMGLAGGRNEQY
cdr3_length: 13; j_call: TRBJ2-3; v_call: TRBV12-5; cdr3_aa: ASGLGAGSTDTQY
cdr3_length: 10; j_call: TRBJ1-5; v_call: TRBV27; cdr3_aa: ASGTGVQPQH
cdr3_length: 12; j_call: TRBJ1-2; v_call: TRBV7-2; cdr3_aa: ASSLGTSNYGYT
cdr3_length: 15; j_call: TRBJ2-5; v_call: TRBV5-4; cdr3_aa: ASSLEGTVTSQETQY
cdr3_length: 15; j_call: TRBJ2-2; v_call: TRBV19; cdr3_aa: ASTPRGAGADTGELF
cdr3_length: 14; j_call: TRBJ2-3; v_call: TRBV11-2; cdr3_aa: ASSTRTSGAPDTQY
cdr3_length: 14; j_call: TRBJ1-1; v_call: TRBV11-2; cdr3_aa: ASSSYTGEWYTEAF
cdr3_length: 10; j_call: TRBJ1-2; v_call: TRBV3-1/TRBV3-2; cdr3_aa: ASSHRDYGYT
cdr3_length: 14; j_call: TRBJ1-6; v_call: TRBV28; cdr3_aa: ASSTAGGQGRSPLH
cdr3_length: 10; j_call: TRBJ1-5; v_call: TRBV19; cdr3_aa: ASSISSLPLA
cdr3_length: 15; j_call: TRBJ2-6; v_call: TRBV7-9; cdr3_aa: ASSGGQLGAGANVLT
cdr3_length: 12; j_call: TRBJ2-7; v_call: TRBV19; cdr3_aa: ASSIGDSSYEQY
cdr3_length: 11; j_call: TRBJ1-1; v_call: TRBV10-1; cdr3_aa: ASSSDRDTEAF
cdr3_length: 12; j_call: TRBJ1-2; v_call: TRBV3-1/TRBV3-2; cdr3_aa: ASSHRDSRRGYT
cdr3_length: 16; j_call: TRBJ2-3; v_call: TRBV20-1; cdr3_aa: SASQPQASGVFDDTQY
cdr3_length: 12; j_call: TRBJ2-3; v_call: TRBV6-5; cdr3_aa: ASSLAESTDTQY
cdr3_length: 13; j_call: TRBJ2-1; v_call: TRBV5-1; cdr3_aa: ASRGTSGSSGEQF
cdr3_length: 9; j_call: TRBJ2-1; v_call: TRBV20-1; cdr3_aa: SARDGYQQF
cdr3_length: 12; j_call: TRBJ2-2; v_call: TRBV3-1/TRBV3-2; cdr3_aa: ASSQSLGAGELF
cdr3_length: 12; j_call: TRBJ2-5; v_call: TRBV5-1; cdr3_aa: ASSPSPQRETQY
cdr3_length: 11; j_call: TRBJ1-1; v_call: TRBV11-1; cdr3_aa: ASTQTSNTEAF
cdr3_length: 13; j_call: TRBJ1-2; v_call: TRBV27; cdr3_aa: ASSPLQGANYGYT
cdr3_length: 19; j_call: TRBJ2-1; v_call: TRBV24-1; cdr3_aa: ATSGRSGTSGRGGPYNEQF
cdr3_length: 13; j_call: TRBJ1-2; v_call: TRBV5-8; cdr3_aa: ASRSRGHLPGGYT
cdr3_length: 11; j_call: TRBJ1-2; v_call: TRBV27; cdr3_aa: ASSFLNGYGYT
cdr3_length: 14; j_call: TRBJ2-3; v_call: TRBV9; cdr3_aa: ASSRGLAGTGDTQY
cdr3_length: 14; j_call: TRBJ2-1; v_call: TRBV7-2; cdr3_aa: ASSLVAASGSAEQF
cdr3_length: 12; j_call: TRBJ1-4; v_call: TRBV27; cdr3_aa: ASSFGQRAEKLF
cdr3_length: 13; j_call: TRBJ2-2; v_call: TRBV10-2; cdr3_aa: ASSDPAGGSGELF
cdr3_length: 13; j_call: TRBJ1-1; v_call: TRBV7-2; cdr3_aa: ASSRGVGMNTEAF
cdr3_length: 12; j_call: TRBJ1-1; v_call: TRBV5-1; cdr3_aa: ASSLQGEGTEAF
cdr3_length: 14; j_call: TRBJ2-1; v_call: TRBV29-1; cdr3_aa: SVSSTGTEHYNEQF